Presented here are 9 T cell receptor beta chains from one specimen sequenced in a study of cytomegalovirus exposure and HLA in healthy donors. The study ran its PCR with 60 Vbeta and 13 Jbeta primers. Profiling relied on immunoSEQ multiplex PCR, and the TCRdb table lists in-frame clones only, not all of them. The sample contains around 190,000 clones, 70% to 90% of which appear only once. Input material: PBMCs. The source of these receptors is a woman between 45 and 60 years old in good health and CMV-seronegative.

The V call is TRBV28, the J call TRBJ1-1, with a weak D call TRBD1 (6 bases). Germline V gene data show CDR1 as MDHEN and CDR2 as SYDVKM. The CDR3 is 14 residues long. The V and J ends lost 5 bases and 1 base respectively, with 11 bases between them. The CDR3 DNA reads TGTGCCAGCAGTGCGTACAGGGAGAACACTGAAGCTTTCTTT. Its translation: CASSAYRENTEAFF.

CDR3 DNA sequence: TGTGCCAGCAGTTTATTAGGGTATGGGGCGTTTGACAGGGAAAGCTATGGCTACACCTTC. Translated: CASSLLGYGAFDRESYGYTF. The rearrangement links TRBV27 to TRBJ1-2; 7 nucleotides agree with TRBD1. CDR1 is MNHEY and CDR2 is SMNVEV in the germline V gene (reference sequence). Germline trimming cut 1 base from V and 4 bases from J; bases unmatched to any gene: 21. The length of the CDR3 is 20 residues.

This clone appeared once. The genes are TRBV7-2 and TRBJ1-2; 8 positions match TRBD1. This CDR3 has 15 amino acids. V lost 4 bases, J lost 4 bases, and 8 bases stayed unmatched. Germline values: CDR1 SGHTA, CDR2 FQGNSA. CDR3 loop: CASSSRTGNLYGYTF. The DNA of the CDR3 is TGTGCCAGCAGCTCAAGGACAGGGAACCTCTATGGCTACACCTTC.

The chain is built from TRBV5-8 and TRBJ1-6; 9 bases are shared with TRBD1. Germline CDR1 reads SGHTS; CDR2 reads YDEGEE. CDR3 size: 14 residues. Trimming took 4 bases from V and 10 from J; bases not matched to a gene: 6. CDR3 nucleotides: TGTGCCAGCAGCGTGGGACAGGGTATGTCACCCCTCCACTTT. Translation gives CASSVGQGMSPLHF.

The rearrangement links TRBV4-2 to TRBJ2-6; D may be TRBD1 (5 bases). Per germline, CDR1 LGHNA and CDR2 YNFKEQ. The CDR3 is 18 amino acids. V was shortened by 0 bases and J by 4 bases, with 16 bases between the two germline ends. Written as DNA, the CDR3 is TGTGCCAGCAGCCAAGAGGCGCTTGGGGCTGCAGGGGCCAACGTCCTGACTTTC. Amino acid sequence: CASSQEALGAAGANVLTF.

This clone was counted once. The chain combines TRBV13 with TRBJ2-5; 12 bases fit TRBD2. V shed 4 bases, J shed 0 bases, and the junction held 3 bases outside the gene matches. The CDR3 totals 16 residues. Per germline, CDR1 PRHDT and CDR2 FYEKMQ (reference sequence). CDR3 bases: TGTGCCAGCAGCTCCCTAGCGGGAGGGTACCAAGAGACCCAGTACTTC. Amino acid sequence: CASSSLAGGYQETQYF.

This clone appeared once. The V call is TRBV28, the J call TRBJ1-5; 10 positions match TRBD1. Trimming removed 7 bases from V and 6 bases from J; junction bases left unmatched: 9. The germline V gene encodes CDR1 MDHEN and CDR2 SYDVKM. The CDR3 sequence is 15 residues long. The chain's CDR3 is CASTRGQGRIQPQHF. DNA for the CDR3: TGTGCCAGCACCCGGGGACAGGGGCGGATTCAGCCCCAGCATTTT.

The V call is TRBV28, the J call TRBJ1-1, with D uncertain. Germline lookup yields CDR1 MDHEN and CDR2 SYDVKM. The CDR3 runs to 14 residues. V was clipped by 3 bases and J by 1 base, with 9 bases between them. CDR3: CASSFLVTNTEAFF. The CDR3, as DNA: TGTGCCAGCAGTTTCTTAGTTACGAACACTGAAGCTTTCTTT.

The J gene is TRBJ2-7, the V gene TRBV9; D is possibly TRBD2 (6 bases). Between the trimmed V and J ends, which lost 3 bases and 1 base, there was a span of 8 bases. The CDR3 has 13 residues. From germline, CDR1 is SGDLS and CDR2 YYNGEE. The CDR3 is CASSGGASYEQYF. Written as DNA, the CDR3 is TGTGCCAGCAGCGGCGGGGCATCCTACGAGCAGTACTTC.